The 32 T cell receptor beta chains listed next were all sequenced from one sample in a study of somatic mutations in cytotoxic T cells in rheumatoid arthritis. Measured with immunoSEQ multiplex PCR; TCRdb has only the in-frame clones, and not every one. This repertoire shows around 19,000 clones, approximately 71% found once; its top ten account for about 18%. The sequenced sample consisted of CD8+ T cells sorted from blood. These receptors were taken from an adult with rheumatoid arthritis.

This chain joins TRBV10-3 and TRBJ2-7; weak D call: TRBD1 (6 bases). CDR1 and CDR2 (germline): ENHRY, SYGVKD. CDR3 size: 13 residues. Trimming pared 6 bases from V and 1 base from J, leaving 10 bases between. The CDR3 region has the DNA TGTGCCATCAGGGGGGACACTTCCTACGAGCAGTACTTC. Residues: CAIRGDTSYEQYF.

V and J are TRBV6-6 and TRBJ2-7; D assignment may be TRBD1 or TRBD2 (6 bases each). Deletions cut 8 bases from V and 1 base from J, with 9 bases between. Germline V gives CDR1 MNHNY, CDR2 SVGAGI (reference sequence). The CDR3 loop spans 12 amino acids. CDR3 DNA sequence: TGTGCCAGCGGAGGGGGGTCCTACGAGCAGTACTTC. Translation gives CASGGGSYEQYF.

The chain carries TRBV7-2 and TRBJ2-7; unclear D gene. With 2 bases removed from V and 5 bases from J, the gap between germline ends came to 10 bases. In germline, CDR1 is SGHTA, CDR2 FQGNSA. The CDR3 is made up of 13 amino acids. The CDR3 nucleotides are TGTGCCAGCAGCTTAAGTCAGAACCACGAGCAGTACTTC. Translating it yields CASSLSQNHEQYF.

The chain couples TRBV28 to TRBJ2-5; TRBD2 aligns across 9 bases. The CDR3 has 16 residues. Germline trimming cut 3 bases from V and 2 bases from J; bases unmatched to any gene: 7. Germline CDR1 MDHEN, CDR2 SYDVKM. This CDR3 is CASSFKASGDQETQYF. The CDR3, as DNA: TGTGCCAGCAGTTTTAAGGCTAGCGGGGATCAAGAGACCCAGTACTTC.

V and J are TRBV11-1 and TRBJ2-5, with 7 bases aligning to TRBD1. The CDR3 is 17 amino acids. J lost 1 base, V lost 5 bases, and 13 bases had no gene match. CDR1 is SGHAT and CDR2 is FQDESV in the germline V gene (reference sequence). CDR3 loop: CASSPIGTADSQETQYF. CDR3 nucleotides: TGTGCCAGCAGCCCTATCGGGACAGCGGACAGCCAAGAGACCCAGTACTTC.

The chain is built from TRBV29-1 and TRBJ2-7, with D possibly matching TRBD1 (6 bases). The germline V gene has CDR1 SQVTM and CDR2 ANQGSEA. This CDR3 region has 13 residues. Between the trimmed V and J ends, which lost 5 bases and 0 bases, there was a span of 11 bases. The chain's CDR3 is CSVTDRSSYEQYF. CDR3 nucleotide sequence: TGCAGCGTTACCGACAGGTCCTCCTACGAGCAGTACTTC.

V usage is TRBV10-3 and J usage is TRBJ2-7; TRBD1 matches 9 bases. The germline CDR1 and CDR2 sequences are ENHRY and SYGVKD. V dropped 3 bases and J dropped 4; count of bases not matched to a gene: 10. The CDR3 is made up of 16 amino acids. CDR3 sequence: CAISDPDRGKEYEQYF. The CDR3, as DNA: TGTGCCATCAGTGACCCGGACAGGGGCAAGGAATACGAGCAGTACTTC.

J is TRBJ2-7 and V is TRBV19; TRBD1 or TRBD2 may be the D gene (5 bases each). CDR3 length: 17 amino acids. Germline V gives CDR1 LNHDA, CDR2 SQIVND (reference sequence). The V and J ends lost 5 bases and 2 bases respectively, with 22 bases between them. Here the CDR3 DNA reads TGTGCCAGTAGTCCGAGATCGGTGGGGGAGTGGGCCTACGAGCAGTACTTC. Amino acid sequence: CASSPRSVGEWAYEQYF.

The genes are TRBV6-5 and TRBJ1-1; 7 nucleotides agree with TRBD1. The CDR3 sequence is 13 residues long. Trimming at V came to 4 bases and at J to 7 bases, leaving 6 bases not matched to a gene. Germline loops: CDR1 MNHEY, CDR2 SVGAGI. The CDR3 region has the DNA TGTGCCAGCAGTTTTACCGGGACAGTTGAAGCTTTCTTT. It is translated as CASSFTGTVEAFF.

V usage is TRBV4-3 and J usage is TRBJ2-7; 7 positions match TRBD2. V lost 4 bases to trimming and J lost 7 bases; unmatched junction nucleotides: 13. CDR1 LGHNA and CDR2 YSLEER come from the germline V gene. CDR3 length: 15 amino acids. Here the CDR3 reads CASSLSSTSAGEQYF. CDR3 bases: TGCGCCAGCAGCCTCTCCTCCACTAGCGCGGGAGAGCAGTACTTC.

Worth noting for this clone: At one of its ends the junction is not consistent with the germline gene, which may arise from a read error. This CDR3 is also generated by other DNA sequences in the sample. The V gene is TRBV6-5, the J gene TRBJ1-2; a possible D gene is TRBD1 (5 bases). The CDR3 consists of 13 residues. Looked up from germline, CDR1 is MNHEY and CDR2 is SVGAGI. Written as DNA, the CDR3 is TGTGCCAGTAGTTACCTGGGACGATATGGCTACACCTTC. It translates to CASSYLGRYGYTF.

This clone occurred a few times. The gene calls are TRBV5-4 and TRBJ1-1, with TRBD1 matching 11 bases. The CDR3 has 14 residues. V lost 3 bases, J lost 5 bases, and 3 bases stayed unmatched. Germline lookup yields CDR1 SGHNT and CDR2 YYREEE (reference sequence). CDR3: CASSWGTGGTEAFF. In DNA, the CDR3 is TGTGCCAGCAGCTGGGGGACAGGGGGGACTGAAGCTTTCTTT.

The rearrangement joins TRBV4-1 to TRBJ1-5, with D possibly matching TRBD1 (6 bases). Looked up from germline, CDR1 is MGHRA and CDR2 is YSYEKL. V lost 0 bases and J lost 1, with 13 bases in between. The CDR3 is made up of 17 amino acids. In DNA, the CDR3 is TGCGCCAGCAGCCAAGATAGTAGGGGGACGAGCAATCAGCCCCAGCATTTT. It translates to CASSQDSRGTSNQPQHF.

CDR3 region: CASSSQGADNEQFF. The CDR3 nucleotides read TGTGCCAGCTCGTCGCAGGGGGCCGACAATGAGCAGTTCTTC. The chain employs TRBV18 and TRBJ2-1; TRBD1 matches at 8 bases. This CDR3 has 14 amino acids. Germline V gives CDR1 KGHSH, CDR2 LQKENI. The V and J ends lost 6 bases and 5 bases, in that order; junction bases with no gene match: 6.

This clone has more than one count but fewer than ten. V gene TRBV12-5 combines with J gene TRBJ1-5; D gene unclear. Per the germline V gene, CDR1 is LGHNT and CDR2 is FRNRAP. The CDR3 spans 15 residues. The V end lost 3 bases, the J end lost 0 bases, and 9 bases lay between the germline ends. This chain's CDR3 is CASGFDGYSNQPQHF. CDR3 bases: TGTGCTAGTGGTTTCGACGGTTATAGCAATCAGCCCCAGCATTTT.

The chain links TRBV19 to TRBJ1-4; D is perhaps TRBD1 (6 bases). CDR3 length: 15 residues. V shed 3 bases and J shed 5 bases, with 13 bases lying between them. Germline V gene sequence: CDR1 LNHDA, CDR2 SQIVND (reference sequence). The CDR3 spells CASSIPRDINEKLFF. DNA for the CDR3: TGTGCCAGTAGTATCCCCCGGGACATCAATGAAAAACTGTTTTTT.

The table lists this clone with a count of one. The V and J genes are TRBV4-2 and TRBJ1-3, with a tentative D call TRBD1 (5 bases). Trimming shortened V by 3 bases and J by 1 base, and 7 bases separated the two germline ends. CDR1 is LGHNA and CDR2 is YNFKEQ in the germline V gene. This CDR3 has 14 amino acids. CDR3 nucleotides: TGTGCCAGCAGCCAGGACACTTCTGGAAACACCATATATTTT. Translated: CASSQDTSGNTIYF.

V is TRBV6-5 and J is TRBJ2-7, with 11 bases matching TRBD2. J lost 0 bases, V lost 4 bases, and 2 bases had no gene match. CDR3 length: 15 residues. Germline values: CDR1 MNHEY, CDR2 SVGAGI. The CDR3 sequence: CASSLLAGASYEQYF. CDR3 nucleotides: TGTGCCAGCAGTTTACTAGCGGGGGCCTCCTACGAGCAGTACTTC.

In its sample, this clone was seen once. The rearrangement uses TRBV4-3 and TRBJ2-7, with TRBD2 matching over 10 bases. This CDR3 contains 15 residues. J lost 4 bases, V lost 2 bases, and 5 bases had no gene match. The germline CDR1 and CDR2 sequences are LGHNA and YSLEER. CDR3 amino acids: CASSQSSGGAYEQYF. The CDR3, as DNA: TGCGCCAGCAGCCAATCGAGCGGGGGGGCATACGAGCAGTACTTC.

V is TRBV4-3 and J is TRBJ2-7, with D perhaps TRBD2 (5 bases). Per the germline V gene, CDR1 is LGHNA and CDR2 is YSLEER. V gave up 0 bases and J gave up 0 bases, with 21 bases separating them. The CDR3 contains 19 residues. CDR3: CASSQDMGEAGPSSYEQYF. CDR3 DNA sequence: TGCGCCAGCAGCCAAGATATGGGAGAGGCAGGCCCTAGCTCCTACGAGCAGTACTTC.

The chain employs TRBV5-1 and TRBJ2-7; the D is unclear. V lost 0 bases to trimming and J lost 6 bases, with 16 bases between them. Germline V gene lookup returns CDR1 SGHRS and CDR2 YFSETQ. The CDR3 has 15 residues. The CDR3 coding sequence is TGCGCCAGCAGCTTGGTTGGTTCCGGTCACCGCGAGCAGTACTTC. It is translated as CASSLVGSGHREQYF.

The chain recombines TRBV5-1 with TRBJ2-7; D may correspond to TRBD1 or TRBD2 (5 bases each). CDR3 size: 15 residues. The germline gives CDR1 SGHRS, CDR2 YFSETQ. Trimming stripped 2 bases from V and 0 bases from J, with 12 bases between. The CDR3 bases are TGCGCCAGCAGCTTCCGGGACGGAAGCTCCTACGAGCAGTACTTC. Residues: CASSFRDGSSYEQYF.

CDR3 nucleotide sequence: TGCGCCAGCCGAGCTACAGGGGTAGTATCTGATGAGCAGTTCTTC. Protein: CASRATGVVSDEQFF. The chain recombines TRBV5-1 with TRBJ2-1; 7 positions match TRBD1. There are 15 residues in the CDR3. Trimming took 7 bases from V and 8 from J; bases not matched to a gene: 15. CDR1 and CDR2 (germline): SGHRS, YFSETQ. The full variable domain, in which reference TRBV5-1 and TRBJ2-1 provide the parts outside the CDR3, is KAGVTQTPRYLIKTRGQQVTLSCSPISGHRSVSWYQQTPGQGLQFLFEYFSETQRNKGNFPGRFSGRQFSNSRSEMNVSTLELGDSALYLCASRATGVVSDEQFFGPGTRLTVL.

V and J are TRBV4-2 and TRBJ1-5; D is perhaps TRBD1 (5 bases). The germline gives CDR1 LGHNA, CDR2 YNFKEQ. Trimming cost V 3 bases and J 2 bases, with 8 bases left between them. The CDR3 is 14 residues long. CDR3 sequence: CASSQDTRNQPQHF. The CDR3 DNA sequence: TGTGCCAGCAGCCAGGACACTCGCAATCAGCCCCAGCATTTT.

This clone has just a few counts. The V gene is TRBV4-2, the J gene TRBJ2-7; the D is unclear. The CDR3 is 13 amino acids. The germline V gene encodes CDR1 LGHNA and CDR2 YNFKEQ. The V end was cut by 4 bases, the J end by 7 bases, with 14 bases between. The DNA for the CDR3 is TGTGCCAGCAGCCTAGATAGGTCGACAGAGCAGTACTTC. Its translation: CASSLDRSTEQYF.

This rearrangement joins TRBV19 to TRBJ2-2; D remains unclear. The CDR3 has 13 residues. Germline CDR1 reads LNHDA; CDR2 reads SQIVND (reference sequence). The V and J ends lost 3 bases and 4 bases respectively, with 6 bases between them. The CDR3 bases are TGTGCCAGTAGTATGGGCCTCACCGGGGAGCTGTTTTTT. Translated: CASSMGLTGELFF.

This chain uses TRBV6-5 with TRBJ2-5; D remains ambiguous. Per germline, CDR1 MNHEY and CDR2 SVGAGI. Trimming removed 2 bases from V and 5 bases from J, with 6 bases in between. This CDR3 is built from 12 residues. The chain's CDR3 is CASSYNGETQYF. For the CDR3, the DNA is TGTGCCAGCAGTTACAATGGGGAGACCCAGTACTTC.

The chain couples TRBV21-1 to TRBJ2-3. TRBV21-1 is recorded as a pseudogene. This CDR3 is 17 amino acids long. The CDR3 region is CASSKEQGALSTDTQYF. Written as DNA, the CDR3 is TGTGCCAGCAGCAAAGAGCAGGGAGCCCTTAGCACAGATACGCAGTATTTT.

The V gene is TRBV21-1, the J gene TRBJ2-7; TRBD1 reflects the table's D call only, with no check against the DNA. TRBV21-1 is a recognized pseudogene. The CDR3 sequence is 16 residues long. The CDR3 region is CASSKDVTGPSGEQYF. CDR3 nucleotide sequence: TGTGCCAGCAGCAAAGATGTGACAGGGCCCTCGGGCGAGCAGTACTTC.

The V gene is TRBV4-3, the J gene TRBJ2-3; 15 bases agree with TRBD2. With V trimmed by 0 bases and J by 1 base, 5 bases remained unmatched. The CDR3 is made up of 19 amino acids. Germline assignment: CDR1 LGHNA and CDR2 YSLEER. CDR3 nucleotides: TGCGCCAGCAGCCAAGATGGGGGACTAGCGGGGGGCCGCACAGATACGCAGTATTTT. Encoded protein: CASSQDGGLAGGRTDTQYF.

The rearrangement joins TRBV5-4 to TRBJ1-4, with 9 bases lining up with TRBD1. The CDR3 totals 16 residues. In germline, CDR1 is SGHNT, CDR2 YYREEE (reference sequence). With 0 bases clipped from V and 8 bases from J, the junction kept 8 bases outside the gene matches. CDR3 DNA sequence: TGTGCCAGCAGCTTGGAGGGCGAGGACAGGGGAGAAAAACTGTTTTTT. Translating it yields CASSLEGEDRGEKLFF.

The chain links TRBV6-1 to TRBJ1-1; perhaps TRBD1 as D (6 bases). This CDR3 has 15 amino acids. Germline V lookup: CDR1 MNHNS, CDR2 SASEGT. Trimming left V 2 bases short and J 0 bases short, with 10 bases between. The CDR3: CASSELGDMNTEAFF. In nucleotides, the CDR3 is TGTGCCAGCAGTGAACTGGGGGACATGAACACTGAAGCTTTCTTT.